This T cell receptor (beta chain) was recorded in a study of blood T cell repertoires in COVID-19. Across the study: Specimens from acute and convalescent COVID-19 originated in the United States, Italy and Spain.

Sequencing was performed with immunoSEQ multiplex PCR; in TCRdb, only in-frame clones are kept and a portion is missing. There are under 300,000 clones in the sample; 70% to 90% occur only once, and 0.75% to 1% lies in the top ten. Living in about 25 US areas, the participants were between 18 and 89 years of age. Clinical histories supplied by participants themselves formed the basis of cohort assignment. Trimming took off 0 bases at V and 0 bases at J, with 8 bases between the two ends. Germline lookup yields CDR1 SEHNR and CDR2 FQNEAQ (reference sequence). The length of the CDR3 is 15 residues. The sequence derives from a young woman who had recovered from COVID-19. The sequenced material came from PBMCs or T cells enriched from blood (not recorded which). This chain uses TRBV7-9 with TRBJ1-2, with D uncertain. The CDR3 coding sequence is TGTGCCAGCAGCTTAGCGACAAGAGCTAACTATGGCTACACCTTC. Its translation is CASSLATRANYGYTF.